This T cell receptor (beta chain) was documented in a study of blood T cells in healthy people across ages. Study-wide findings and caveats: The study found more naive CD4+ cells and higher diversity in long-lived than aged donors.

Then a second PCR, running roughly 7 to 11 cycles, was carried out with a sample-barcoded 5' primer and a J-beta primer mix. Carrying 12 random nucleotides, a template-switch adaptor labeled each individual cDNA molecule. A single record per CDR3 protein comes from TCRdb applying MiXCR to the 5' RACE reads. The data contain about 680,000 distinct CDR3 sequences, 45% to 50% of them singletons. CDR3 length: 13 amino acids. Between the trimmed V and J ends, which lost 4 bases and 7 bases, there was a span of 11 bases. The germline gives CDR1 SGHTA, CDR2 FQGNSA. Researchers collected about 10 milliliters of peripheral blood from every single donor. In regard to this clonotype: Its cognate antigen is unknown.

The sequenced sample was blood. This clonotype originated in a woman aged 60-70 years in good health. The chain joins TRBV7-2 to TRBJ1-5; D remains ambiguous. The CDR3 sequence: CASSSQVEQPQHF. The CDR3 nucleotides read TGTGCCAGCAGCTCCCAGGTGGAACAGCCCCAGCATTTT.